This TCR beta chain was recorded in a study of beta chain features in type 1 diabetes. Study-wide results and caveats: A moderate, significant TCRB CDR3 shortening appeared in type 1 diabetes across four CD4+ subsets.

In germline, CDR1 is SGHNT, CDR2 YENEEA. V lost 3 bases and J lost 7; bases outside the gene matches: 7. CDR3 length: 14 residues. Only one heparinised blood draw was taken per donor, and its volume averaged around 100 mL. Each of the sorted populations had a purity greater than 95%. Comments on this clone: What it recognizes is unknown.

Sequenced material consisted of expressed TCRB transcripts (all of the isolated RNA was reverse transcribed). Samples of naive, central memory and regulatory T cells yielded a mean of around 3.5 million reads. Libraries were prepared by immunoSEQ multiplex PCR; TCRdb keeps only in-frame clonotypes and omits some of them. The sample has under 200,000 clones; about 8.3% are singletons. The receptor's source is a young woman with type 1 diabetes. This chain links TRBV11-3 with TRBJ1-2; TRBD1 matches 8 bases. Specimen: central memory CD4+ T cells from blood. The CDR3 loop is CASSFGQGGGGYTF. The DNA for the CDR3 is TGTGCCAGCAGCTTCGGACAGGGAGGGGGTGGCTACACCTTC.